This T cell receptor beta chain was profiled in a study of technical replicates of blood from a handful of donors. The repertoire was sequenced with immunoSEQ multiplex PCR; TCRdb's copy has only in-frame clones and lacks some. The data contain 99,000 or so clones, approximately 95% of them singletons. The sequenced material came from T cells isolated from PBMCs. The receptor was isolated from a human donor in good health.

Here the CDR3 DNA reads TGCGCCAGCAGCTTGGGGGACAGGGGCCTATACAATGAGCAGTTCTTC. Its protein product is CASSLGDRGLYNEQFF. The J gene is TRBJ2-1, the V gene TRBV5-1, with TRBD1 identical over 10 bases. CDR3 length: 16 residues. V was clipped by 0 bases and J by 4 bases; unmatched bases: 4. CDR1 and CDR2 (germline): SGHRS, YFSETQ.